The 20 T cell receptor beta chains listed next were all sequenced from one sample in a study of cytotoxic CD8 clonotypes in ibrutinib-treated CLL. Produced via immunoSEQ multiplex PCR; TCRdb's table is partial and in-frame only. The repertoire includes about 120,000 clones, 80% to 90% of them detected once, and roughly 1.9% sits in the top ten. The sample consisted of PBMCs, taken after 24 months of ibrutinib treatment. Receptor source: a human donor with chronic lymphocytic leukemia.

This clone was counted between two and nine times. The chain links TRBV9 to TRBJ1-1; D remains unclear. The CDR3 loop spans 13 amino acids. Germline lookup yields CDR1 SGDLS and CDR2 YYNGEE. With 0 bases removed from V and 4 bases from J, the gap between germline ends came to 7 bases. CDR3 sequence (DNA): TGTGCCAGCAGCGTAGTGTCAGCCACTGAAGCTTTCTTT. Its translation is CASSVVSATEAFF.

This chain joins TRBV28 and TRBJ2-7; unclear D gene. Per the germline V gene, CDR1 is MDHEN and CDR2 is SYDVKM. V was cut by 8 bases and J by 3 bases, with 20 bases left in between. The CDR3 covers 15 residues. This chain's CDR3 is CASEFRSGTRYEQYF. CDR3 in DNA: TGTGCCAGCGAGTTTAGGAGTGGAACCCGCTACGAGCAGTACTTC.

The chain links TRBV7-2 to TRBJ2-7; 9 positions agree with TRBD2. Germline lookup yields CDR1 SGHTA and CDR2 FQGNSA. There are 14 residues in the CDR3. V lost 2 bases to trimming and J lost 6 bases; unmatched junction nucleotides: 5. Written as DNA, the CDR3 is TGTGCCAGCAGCTTAATGGGACTAGCAACCGAGCAGTACTTC. It is translated as CASSLMGLATEQYF.

The V call is TRBV4-2, the J call TRBJ1-6; a possible D gene is TRBD1 (6 bases). The CDR3 runs to 17 residues. Per the germline V gene, CDR1 is LGHNA and CDR2 is YNFKEQ. V was trimmed by 0 bases and J by 7 bases, leaving 16 bases between them. This CDR3 reads CASSQDPAGASNSPLHF. CDR3 coding DNA: TGTGCCAGCAGCCAAGATCCGGCAGGGGCATCGAATTCACCCCTCCACTTT.

The chain is built from TRBV9 and TRBJ2-2; D is unresolved. Germline CDR1 SGDLS, CDR2 YYNGEE. V lost 0 bases and J 3 bases, leaving 6 bases between the germline ends. The CDR3 is made up of 14 amino acids. The CDR3 DNA is TGTGCCAGCAGCGTAGGGTCCTACACCGGGGAGCTGTTTTTT. Its translation: CASSVGSYTGELFF. Combining the CDR3 with reference TRBV9 and TRBJ2-2 gives the whole variable domain DSGVTQTPKHLITATGQRVTLRCSPRSGDLSVYWYQQSLDQGLQFLIQYYNGEERAKGNILERFSAQQFPDLHSELNLSSLELGDSALYFCASSVGSYTGELFFGEGSRLTVL.

V is TRBV9 and J is TRBJ2-7; TRBD2 aligns across 15 bases. There are 16 residues in the CDR3. Looked up from germline, CDR1 is SGDLS and CDR2 is YYNGEE. The V gene end was trimmed by 0 bases and the J gene end by 2 bases; junction bases not matched to a gene: 0. This chain's CDR3 is CASSVGTSGGAYEQYF. The CDR3 region has the DNA TGTGCCAGCAGCGTAGGGACTAGCGGGGGGGCCTACGAGCAGTACTTC.

The chain couples TRBV30 to TRBJ1-2; possible D gene TRBD1, 6 bases. V was pared by 0 bases and J by 4 bases, with 9 bases between. Germline CDR1 GTSNPN, CDR2 SVGIG (reference sequence). This CDR3 spans 13 amino acids. The chain's CDR3 is CAWSVQGFYGYTF. The DNA for the CDR3 is TGTGCCTGGAGTGTACAGGGATTCTATGGCTACACCTTC.

V and J are TRBV9 and TRBJ1-2; maybe TRBD1 (5 bases). The CDR3 is made up of 13 amino acids. The germline V gene encodes CDR1 SGDLS and CDR2 YYNGEE. Trimming took off 3 bases at V and 4 bases at J, with 10 bases between the two ends. DNA of the CDR3: TGTGCCAGCAGCGACGACAGTGCCTATGGCTACACCTTC. It encodes CASSDDSAYGYTF.

This clone was counted a single time. This chain joins TRBV28 and TRBJ1-2; D gene uncertain. The germline gives CDR1 MDHEN, CDR2 SYDVKM. The V and J ends lost 2 bases and 8 bases respectively, with 6 bases between them. This CDR3 spans 11 amino acids. The CDR3, as DNA: TGTGCCAGCAGTTTAGGGAGGGGCTACACCTTC. Its protein product is CASSLGRGYTF.

This clone was counted a few times. This rearrangement joins TRBV29-1 to TRBJ2-1; tentative D call: TRBD2 (5 bases). V dropped 3 bases and J dropped 6 bases, with 15 bases sitting between them. The CDR3 has 14 residues. The germline CDR1 and CDR2 sequences are SQVTM and ANQGSEA. The CDR3 bases are TGCAGCGTTGATCGGAGTAGCGCCGTCAATGAGCAGTTCTTC. Amino acid sequence: CSVDRSSAVNEQFF.

This chain joins TRBV29-1 and TRBJ2-5; D not certain. The length of the CDR3 is 14 residues. The V and J ends lost 4 bases and 5 bases respectively, with 17 bases between them. Germline values: CDR1 SQVTM, CDR2 ANQGSEA. The CDR3 sequence is CSVVKGSGRETQYF. CDR3 sequence (DNA): TGCAGCGTTGTAAAGGGATCTGGTCGCGAGACCCAGTACTTC. The complete variable domain, with remaining parts taken from reference TRBV29-1 and TRBJ2-5, reads SAVISQKPSRDICQRGTSLTIQCQVDSQVTMMFWYRQQPGQSLTLIATANQGSEATYESGFVIDKFPISRPNLTFSTLTVSNMSPEDSSIYLCSVVKGSGRETQYFGPGTRLLVL.

This clone was detected a few times. The chain uses TRBV23-1 and TRBJ2-3; 8 positions match TRBD1. TRBV23-1 is filed as an ORF, its function uncertain. The V gene end was trimmed by 0 bases and the J gene end by 7 bases; junction bases not matched to a gene: 9. The CDR3 extends over 16 amino acids. This CDR3 is CASSQSTAGGAHTQYF. CDR3 DNA sequence: TGCGCCAGCAGTCAATCGACGGCAGGGGGCGCTCATACGCAGTATTTT.

The V and J genes are TRBV15 and TRBJ2-4; no clear D gene. V was pared by 3 bases and J by 6 bases, with 15 bases between. Germline CDR1 and CDR2: LNHNV and YYDKDF (reference sequence). The CDR3 extends over 15 amino acids. The CDR3 bases are TGTGCCACCAGCAGCATTGGGGTTTACGGAAACATTCAGTACTTC. Translation: CATSSIGVYGNIQYF.

The chain recombines TRBV4-1 with TRBJ2-3; 7 bases align to TRBD1. CDR1 and CDR2 from the germline V gene are MGHRA and YSYEKL. There are 15 residues in the CDR3. J lost 4 bases, V lost 0 bases, and 4 bases had no gene match. This CDR3 is CASSQDRQGPDTQYF. DNA of the CDR3: TGCGCCAGCAGCCAAGATAGACAGGGTCCAGATACGCAGTATTTT.

The rearrangement joins TRBV7-9 to TRBJ2-7, with no clear D. The germline gives CDR1 SEHNR, CDR2 FQNEAQ (reference sequence). V lost 0 bases, J lost 4 bases, and 13 bases lay in between. The CDR3 is 15 residues long. The CDR3 DNA sequence: TGTGCCAGCAGCTTAGCGAAGGGTAGCCGGTACGAGCAGTACTTC. Protein: CASSLAKGSRYEQYF.

This chain's CDR3 is CASSLLAGGQETQYF. CDR3 nucleotide sequence: TGTGCCAGCAGCTTACTAGCGGGGGGCCAAGAGACCCAGTACTTC. V gene TRBV7-3 combines with J gene TRBJ2-5; TRBD2 aligns across 11 bases. After removal of 2 bases from V and 1 base from J, the junction contained 0 bases not matched to a gene. The CDR3 has 15 residues. CDR1 is SGHTA, CDR2 FQGTGA, per germline.

V gene TRBV19 combines with J gene TRBJ2-2; unclear D gene. Trimming took 2 bases from V and 5 from J, leaving 15 bases between them. CDR3 length equals 16 residues. CDR1 LNHDA and CDR2 SQIVND come from the germline V gene (reference sequence). CDR3 DNA sequence: TGTGCCAGTAGTATAAACCCCCCCGGTCAAACCGGGGAGCTGTTTTTT. Translated: CASSINPPGQTGELFF. Filled out from reference TRBV19 and TRBJ2-2, the complete variable domain reads DGGITQSPKYLFRKEGQNVTLSCEQNLNHDAMYWYRQDPGQGLRLIYYSQIVNDFQKGDIAEGYSVSREKKESFPLTVTSAQKNPTAFYLCASSINPPGQTGELFFGEGSRLTVL.

The rearrangement joins TRBV5-5 to TRBJ2-7, with D uncertain. With 1 base removed from V and 2 bases from J, the gap between germline ends came to 7 bases. The CDR3 consists of 13 residues. Germline V gene lookup returns CDR1 SGHKS and CDR2 YYEKEE (reference sequence). CDR3 sequence (DNA): TGTGCCAGCAGCTTGCCTAGTCCCTACGAGCAGTACTTC. As protein: CASSLPSPYEQYF.

V is TRBV7-2 and J is TRBJ1-1; D might be TRBD1 (5 bases). Per germline, CDR1 SGHTA and CDR2 FQGNSA. The germline V and J ends were trimmed by 5 bases and 6 bases, with 10 bases remaining between them. The CDR3 has 12 residues. This chain's CDR3 is CASSLGRAEAFF. DNA for the CDR3: TGTGCCAGCAGCCTGGGACGGGCTGAAGCTTTCTTT.

This rearrangement joins TRBV10-3 to TRBJ2-5; 12 bases match TRBD2. The V gene end was trimmed by 6 bases and the J gene end by 3 bases; junction bases not matched to a gene: 2. There are 14 residues in the CDR3. Germline CDR1 reads ENHRY; CDR2 reads SYGVKD. CDR3 sequence reads: CAISGLAGKETQYF. In nucleotides, the CDR3 is TGTGCCATCAGCGGACTAGCGGGGAAAGAGACCCAGTACTTC.